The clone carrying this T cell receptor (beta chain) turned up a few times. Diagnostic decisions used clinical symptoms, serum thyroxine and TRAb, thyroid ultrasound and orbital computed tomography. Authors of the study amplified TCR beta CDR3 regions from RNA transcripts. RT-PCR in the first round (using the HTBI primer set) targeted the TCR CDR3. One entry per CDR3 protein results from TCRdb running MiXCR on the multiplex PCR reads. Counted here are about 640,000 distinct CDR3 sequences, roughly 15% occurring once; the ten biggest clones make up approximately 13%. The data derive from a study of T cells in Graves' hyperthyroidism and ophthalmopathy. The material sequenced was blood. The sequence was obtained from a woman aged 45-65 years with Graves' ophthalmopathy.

Written as DNA, the CDR3 is TGTGCCATCAGTTTGCTTAGCACAGATACGCAGTATTTT. As protein: CAISLLSTDTQYF. The chain recombines TRBV10-3 with TRBJ2-3; D ambiguous. The V and J ends lost 5 bases and 0 bases respectively, with 6 bases between them. From germline, CDR1 is ENHRY and CDR2 SYGVKD. CDR3 length: 13 residues.